Listed below are T cell receptor beta chains from one sample, sequenced in a study of T cells in Graves' hyperthyroidism and ophthalmopathy. TCRdb recomputed calls from the multiplex PCR reads with MiXCR, one row per CDR3 protein. The table shows 300,000 to 350,000 distinct CDR3 sequences, with about a sixth occurring only once. The sample comprised blood. The receptor source for this set is a woman aged 40 to 55 with Graves' ophthalmopathy. The conserved cysteine and the conserved F or W are not part of the CDR3 here.

TRBV19	TRBJ2-7	ASSPRPLAGENFYEQY
TRBV2	TRBJ1-3	ASKGGGNTIY
TRBV30	TRBJ2-7	AWSEGQGSLS
TRBV6-1	TRBJ2-7	ASSEERSSYEQY
TRBV11-2	TRBJ1-6	ASSPHRALYNSPLH
TRBV30	TRBJ1-1	AWSVLRATEAF
TRBV6-2/TRBV6-3	TRBJ2-7	ASRPSGISFPSIYEQY
TRBV5-8	TRBJ1-2	ASSLYDRAIYGYT
TRBV20-1	TRBJ1-1	SARQLTSSAPLAF
TRBV7-9	TRBJ2-5	ASSPGGGRETQY
TRBV27	TRBJ1-1	ASSLRRTYTEAF
TRBV10-3	TRBJ1-1	AISTRQGVNTEAF
TRBV12-3/TRBV12-4	TRBJ1-5	ASSLQATVNQPQH
TRBV7-8	TRBJ2-7	ASSATGTQNYEQY
TRBV9	TRBJ2-7	ASSVGRAGDRYEQY
TRBV5-1	TRBJ2-5	ARSLIGKETQY
TRBV20-1	TRBJ2-5	SAGTGQETQY
TRBV30	TRBJ1-1	AWRWEQGETF
TRBV6-5	TRBJ2-7	ASRLAGGIEQY
TRBV4-1	TRBJ2-7	ASSQILRTPSYEQY
TRBV12-3/TRBV12-4	TRBJ2-6	ASSSRSGRTGANVLT
TRBV7-3	TRBJ1-1	ASSTDRFTEAF
TRBV6-1	TRBJ2-5	ASSEAGGSGPETQY
TRBV6-2/TRBV6-3	TRBJ2-7	ASSQRRLASLEQY
TRBV6-2/TRBV6-3	TRBJ2-2	ASDRVDTGELF
TRBV25-1	TRBJ1-5	ASSSRGRNQPQH
TRBV20-1	TRBJ2-4	SATVSGSSLNIQY
TRBV3-1	TRBJ2-6	ASSAQIPSGANVLT
TRBV20-1	TRBJ2-7	SAKGVSEQY
TRBV12-3/TRBV12-4	TRBJ2-5	ASSWDTQETQY
TRBV29-1	TRBJ2-5	SAGGVGRQGRETQY
TRBV7-3	TRBJ1-1	ASSLRRASEAF
TRBV20-1	TRBJ2-2	SAREFSAGLTGELF
TRBV28	TRBJ1-5	ASSSEWGGRNQPQH
TRBV20-1	TRBJ2-7	SALLPGTSGAYEQY
TRBV6-5	TRBJ2-5	ASSSRAVQETQY
TRBV24-1	TRBJ1-1	ATSVGGGATEAF
TRBV29-1	TRBJ2-3	SLWTSGSTDTQY
TRBV20-1	TRBJ1-5	SASGTEGPQH
TRBV10-2	TRBJ2-7	ASSGGGGSLREQY
TRBV14	TRBJ1-1	ASSQDFRQGGYPEAF
TRBV28	TRBJ2-5	ASSSGTSGTEETQY
TRBV28	TRBJ1-6	ASSPDSLLPLH
TRBV7-2	TRBJ2-5	ASSPTAGGRETQY
TRBV6-2/TRBV6-3	TRBJ2-7	ASSYGVIAGEDYEQY
TRBV7-6	TRBJ2-7	ASSRGQSSEQY
TRBV27	TRBJ2-7	ASSLASPGVGGEQY
TRBV28	TRBJ1-3	ASPKGVRGGNTIY
TRBV10-1	TRBJ2-5	ASIWVGLETQY
TRBV30	TRBJ2-7	AWSEGAGGSDEQY
TRBV25-1	TRBJ2-3	ASSDPGEITDTQY
TRBV6-1	TRBJ2-7	ASSEQGLAFYEQY